One sample yielded the 5 T cell receptor beta chains listed below, sequenced in a study of blood T cell repertoires in COVID-19. Here immunoSEQ multiplex PCR was the method, and the copy in TCRdb shows in-frame clones only, minus some. Found here are around 130,000 clones, around 89% of them singletons; the top ten hold around 19%. Material: peripheral blood. The receptors here all came from a man aged 50 to 59 with active or convalescent COVID-19.

The CDR3 region has the DNA TGTGCCAGCAGTGAAGGGTCGGGCAGGGTGGCCAAAAACATTCAGTACTTC. It yields the protein CASSEGSGRVAKNIQYF. This chain joins TRBV6-1 and TRBJ2-4; perhaps TRBD1 as D (5 bases). The V and J ends lost 1 base and 1 base respectively, with 14 bases between them. CDR1 is MNHNS, CDR2 SASEGT, per germline. This CDR3 spans 17 amino acids.

The V and J genes are TRBV6-5 and TRBJ2-7; weak D call: TRBD1 (7 bases). The V end lost 4 bases, the J end lost 6 bases, and 16 bases lay between the germline ends. The V gene's germline CDR1 is MNHEY and CDR2 SVGAGI. The CDR3 has 14 amino acids. The CDR3 coding sequence is TGTGCCAGCAGTTTAGGGGGCGCGGGAAGCGAGCAGTACTTC. Translation: CASSLGGAGSEQYF.

CDR3 bases: TGCGCCAGCAGCTTGAGACAGGGAAACACTGAAGCTTTCTTT. As protein: CASSLRQGNTEAFF. The chain couples TRBV5-1 to TRBJ1-1, with 7 bases aligning to TRBD1. The CDR3 runs 14 residues. Trimming took 1 base from V and 2 from J; bases not matched to a gene: 2. Germline V CDR1 and CDR2: SGHRS, YFSETQ.

The chain couples TRBV7-2 to TRBJ2-7, with D possibly matching TRBD1 (5 bases). The CDR3 is 16 residues long. CDR1 is SGHTA and CDR2 is FQGNSA in the germline V gene. Between the trimmed V and J ends, which lost 3 bases and 3 bases, there was a span of 18 bases. The CDR3 DNA reads as TGTGCCAGCAGCTTTTGGGCGGACATTGGGGACTACGAGCAGTACTTC. Encoded protein: CASSFWADIGDYEQYF. The full variable domain, with the rest looked up from reference TRBV7-2 and TRBJ2-7, is GAGVSQSPSNKVTEKGKDVELRCDPISGHTALYWYRQSLGQGLEFLIYFQGNSAPDKSGLPSDRFSAERTGGSVSTLTIQRTQQEDSAVYLCASSFWADIGDYEQYFGPGTRLTVT.

This chain links TRBV27 with TRBJ2-3, with D tentatively TRBD1 (6 bases). The CDR3 length is 17 residues. Germline V lookup: CDR1 MNHEY, CDR2 SMNVEV (reference sequence). The V and J ends lost 5 bases and 3 bases respectively, with 21 bases between them. CDR3 sequence (DNA): TGTGCCAGCAGTCTCACTCCAGACAGGATGTGGACAGATACGCAGTATTTT. Translating it yields CASSLTPDRMWTDTQYF.